This T cell receptor (beta chain) was observed in a study of blood T cell repertoires in COVID-19. Overall study: COVID-19 samples, acute and convalescent, were from the United States, Italy and Spain.

With V trimmed by 5 bases and J by 4 bases, 9 bases remained unmatched. The CDR3 loop spans 15 amino acids. Germline lookup yields CDR1 MNHEY and CDR2 SMNVEV (reference sequence). In the original processing: Quantification of nucleated cells was approximated via reference gene primer amplification. The assay was immunoSEQ multiplex PCR, and TCRdb's table has in-frame clones only and misses some. The V and J calls and the clone size are those of that table, but D and trimming were determined from the DNA. The sample has more than 150,000 clones; under 90% are singletons. The TCR originated in a human donor in a cohort sampled during active COVID-19. The chain has TRBV27 and TRBJ1-2; 8 bases are shared with TRBD1. The sequenced sample was peripheral blood. CDR3 coding DNA: TGTGCCAGCAGTCTAGGGACAGGCCCTATCTATGGCTACACCTTC. Residues: CASSLGTGPIYGYTF.